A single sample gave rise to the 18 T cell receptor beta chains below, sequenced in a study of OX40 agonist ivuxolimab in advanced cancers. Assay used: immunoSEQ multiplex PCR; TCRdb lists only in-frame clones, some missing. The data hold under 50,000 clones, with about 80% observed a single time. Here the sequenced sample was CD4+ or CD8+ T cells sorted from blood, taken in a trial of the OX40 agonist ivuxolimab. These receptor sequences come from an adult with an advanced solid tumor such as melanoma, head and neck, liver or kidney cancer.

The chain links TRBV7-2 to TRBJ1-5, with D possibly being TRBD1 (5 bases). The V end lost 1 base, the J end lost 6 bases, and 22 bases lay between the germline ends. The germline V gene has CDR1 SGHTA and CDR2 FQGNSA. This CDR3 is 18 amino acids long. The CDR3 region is CASSLDRGWQGGIQPQHF. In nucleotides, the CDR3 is TGTGCCAGCAGCTTAGATCGGGGGTGGCAGGGTGGTATTCAGCCCCAGCATTTT.

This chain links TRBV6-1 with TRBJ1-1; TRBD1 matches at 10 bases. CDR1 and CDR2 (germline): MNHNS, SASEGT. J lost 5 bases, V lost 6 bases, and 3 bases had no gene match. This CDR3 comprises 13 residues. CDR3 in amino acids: CASRPDRGTEAFF. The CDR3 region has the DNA TGTGCCAGCAGGCCGGACAGGGGGACTGAAGCTTTCTTT.

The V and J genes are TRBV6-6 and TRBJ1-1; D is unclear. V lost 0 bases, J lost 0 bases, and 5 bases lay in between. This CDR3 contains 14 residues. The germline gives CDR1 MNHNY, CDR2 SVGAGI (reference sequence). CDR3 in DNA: TGTGCCAGCAGTTACTCGACGGTGAACACTGAAGCTTTCTTT. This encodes CASSYSTVNTEAFF.

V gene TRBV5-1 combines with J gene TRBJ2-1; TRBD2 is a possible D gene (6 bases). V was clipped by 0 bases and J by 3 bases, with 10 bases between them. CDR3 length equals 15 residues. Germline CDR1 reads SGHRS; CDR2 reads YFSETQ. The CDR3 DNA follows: TGCGCCAGCAGCTTGGGGGACTCCATCTACAATGAGCAGTTCTTC. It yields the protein CASSLGDSIYNEQFF.

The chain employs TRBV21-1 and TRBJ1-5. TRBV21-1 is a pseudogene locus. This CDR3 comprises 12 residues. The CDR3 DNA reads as TGTGCAGCACGGGGAAGCAATCAGCCCCAGCATTTT. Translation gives CAARGSNQPQHF.

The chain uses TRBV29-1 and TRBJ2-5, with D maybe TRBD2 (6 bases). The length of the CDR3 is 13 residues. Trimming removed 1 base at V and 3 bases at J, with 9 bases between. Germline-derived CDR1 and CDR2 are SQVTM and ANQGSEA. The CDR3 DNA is TGCAGCGTTGAAGCCCCGGGAGAAGAGACCCAGTACTTC. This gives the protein CSVEAPGEETQYF. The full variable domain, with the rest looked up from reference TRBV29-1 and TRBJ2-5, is SAVISQKPSRDICQRGTSLTIQCQVDSQVTMMFWYRQQPGQSLTLIATANQGSEATYESGFVIDKFPISRPNLTFSTLTVSNMSPEDSSIYLCSVEAPGEETQYFGPGTRLLVL.

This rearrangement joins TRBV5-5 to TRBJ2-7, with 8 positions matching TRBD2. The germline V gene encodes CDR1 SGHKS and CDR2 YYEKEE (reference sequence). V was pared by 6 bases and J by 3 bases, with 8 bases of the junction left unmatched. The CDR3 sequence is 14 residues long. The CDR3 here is CASTRREVLYEQYF. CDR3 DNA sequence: TGTGCCAGCACGCGGCGGGAGGTCCTCTACGAGCAGTACTTC.

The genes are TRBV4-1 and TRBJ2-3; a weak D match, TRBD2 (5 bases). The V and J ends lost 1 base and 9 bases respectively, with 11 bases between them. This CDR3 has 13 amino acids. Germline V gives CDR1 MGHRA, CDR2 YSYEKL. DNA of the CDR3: TGCGCCAGCAGCCAAGGGGTTGTAGCGACGCAGTATTTT. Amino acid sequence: CASSQGVVATQYF.

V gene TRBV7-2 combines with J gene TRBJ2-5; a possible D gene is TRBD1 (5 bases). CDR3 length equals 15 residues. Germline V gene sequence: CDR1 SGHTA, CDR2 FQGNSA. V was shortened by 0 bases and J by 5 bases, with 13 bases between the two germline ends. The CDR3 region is CASSLALGHAETQYF. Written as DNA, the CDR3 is TGTGCCAGCAGCTTAGCGTTGGGGCACGCGGAGACCCAGTACTTC.

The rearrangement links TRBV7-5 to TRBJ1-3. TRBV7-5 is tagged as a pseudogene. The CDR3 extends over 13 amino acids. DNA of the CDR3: TGTGTCTTACGGTCGTGTTCTGGAAACACCATATATTTT. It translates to CVLRSCSGNTIYF.

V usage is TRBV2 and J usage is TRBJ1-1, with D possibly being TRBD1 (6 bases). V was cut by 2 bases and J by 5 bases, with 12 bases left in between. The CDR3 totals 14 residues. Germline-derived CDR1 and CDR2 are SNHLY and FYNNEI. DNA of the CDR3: TGTGCCAGCAGTGAACGGCAGGGGAGGACTGAAGCTTTCTTT. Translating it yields CASSERQGRTEAFF.

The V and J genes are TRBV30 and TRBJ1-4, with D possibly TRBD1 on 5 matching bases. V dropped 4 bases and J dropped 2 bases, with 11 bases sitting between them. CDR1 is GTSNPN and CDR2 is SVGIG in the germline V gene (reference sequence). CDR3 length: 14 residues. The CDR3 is CAWNAWGTNEKLFF. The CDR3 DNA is TGTGCCTGGAATGCTTGGGGGACTAATGAAAAACTGTTTTTT.

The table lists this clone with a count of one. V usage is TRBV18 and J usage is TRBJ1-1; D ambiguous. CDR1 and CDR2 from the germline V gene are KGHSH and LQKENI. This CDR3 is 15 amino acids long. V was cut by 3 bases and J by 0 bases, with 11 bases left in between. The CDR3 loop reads CASSPTTAMNTEAFF. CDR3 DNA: TGTGCCAGCTCACCTACGACGGCCATGAACACTGAAGCTTTCTTT. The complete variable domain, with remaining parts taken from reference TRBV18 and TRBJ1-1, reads NAGVMQNPRHLVRRRGQEARLRCSPMKGHSHVYWYRQLPEEGLKFMVYLQKENIIDESGMPKERFSAEFPKEGPSILRIQQVVRGDSAAYFCASSPTTAMNTEAFFGQGTRLTVV.

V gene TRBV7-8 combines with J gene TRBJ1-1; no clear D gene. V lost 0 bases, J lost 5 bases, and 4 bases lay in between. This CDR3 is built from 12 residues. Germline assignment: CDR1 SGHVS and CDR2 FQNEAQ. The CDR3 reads CASSLAITEAFF. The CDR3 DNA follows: TGTGCCAGCAGCTTAGCAATAACTGAAGCTTTCTTT.

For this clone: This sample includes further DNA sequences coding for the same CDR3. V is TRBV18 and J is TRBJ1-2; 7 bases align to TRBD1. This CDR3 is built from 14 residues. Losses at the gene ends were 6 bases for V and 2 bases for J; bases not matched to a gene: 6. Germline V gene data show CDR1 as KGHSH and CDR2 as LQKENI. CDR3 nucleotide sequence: TGTGCCAGCTCGCCGACAGGGAAAAACTATGGCTACACCTTC. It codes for CASSPTGKNYGYTF.

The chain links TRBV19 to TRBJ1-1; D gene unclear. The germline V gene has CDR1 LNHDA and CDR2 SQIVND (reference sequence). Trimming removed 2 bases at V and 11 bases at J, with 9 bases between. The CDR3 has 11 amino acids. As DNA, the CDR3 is TGTGCCAGTAGTATAATGGAGGAGGCTTTCTTT. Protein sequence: CASSIMEEAFF.

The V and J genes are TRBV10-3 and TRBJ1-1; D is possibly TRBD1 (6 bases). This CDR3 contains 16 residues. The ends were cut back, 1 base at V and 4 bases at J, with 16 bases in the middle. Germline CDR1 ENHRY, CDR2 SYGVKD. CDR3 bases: TGTGCCATCAGTGAGTACGCGGGACACTCGATCACTGAAGCTTTCTTT. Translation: CAISEYAGHSITEAFF.

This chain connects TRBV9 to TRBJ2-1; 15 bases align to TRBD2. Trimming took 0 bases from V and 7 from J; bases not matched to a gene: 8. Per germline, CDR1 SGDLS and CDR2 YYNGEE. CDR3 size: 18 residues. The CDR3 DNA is TGTGCCAGCAGCGTAGGCTGGACTAGCGGGAGGGAAGGAAATGAGCAGTTCTTC. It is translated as CASSVGWTSGREGNEQFF. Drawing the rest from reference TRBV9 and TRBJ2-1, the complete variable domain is DSGVTQTPKHLITATGQRVTLRCSPRSGDLSVYWYQQSLDQGLQFLIQYYNGEERAKGNILERFSAQQFPDLHSELNLSSLELGDSALYFCASSVGWTSGREGNEQFFGPGTRLTVL.